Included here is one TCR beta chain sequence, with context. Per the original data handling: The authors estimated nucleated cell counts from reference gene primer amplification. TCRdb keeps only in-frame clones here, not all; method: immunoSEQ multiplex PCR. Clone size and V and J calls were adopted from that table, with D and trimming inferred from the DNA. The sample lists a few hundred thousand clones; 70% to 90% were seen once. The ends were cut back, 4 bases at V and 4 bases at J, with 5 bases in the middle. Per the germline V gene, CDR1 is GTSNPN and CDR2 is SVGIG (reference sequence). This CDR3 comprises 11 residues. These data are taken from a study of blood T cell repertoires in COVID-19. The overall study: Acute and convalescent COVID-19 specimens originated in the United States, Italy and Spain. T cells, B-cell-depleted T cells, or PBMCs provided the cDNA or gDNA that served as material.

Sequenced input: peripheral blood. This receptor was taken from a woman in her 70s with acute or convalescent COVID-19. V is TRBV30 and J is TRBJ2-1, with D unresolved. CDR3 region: CAWTSYNEQFF. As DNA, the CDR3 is TGTGCCTGGACTAGTTACAATGAGCAGTTCTTC.